This passage covers 16 T cell receptor beta chains from one sample sequenced in a study of blood T cell repertoires in COVID-19 (dated by TCRdb to 2019 to 2021). The library was made by the immunoSEQ multiplex PCR assay. TCRdb stores this immuneACCESS table with in-frame sequences only. Part of the clones is absent; in the studies checked, under half of the shortfall reflects unresolved V genes, and no reason is known for the rest. In this sample the table shows a few hundred thousand clones, about 86% of which occur a single time. The leading ten clones occupy 5.5% to 8% of the sample. Sequenced sample: peripheral blood. The receptors here all came from a man aged 55 to 70 with acute or convalescent COVID-19.

The chain carries TRBV4-3 and TRBJ2-1, with TRBD1 matching over 7 bases. The length of the CDR3 is 15 residues. CDR1 is LGHNA and CDR2 is YSLEER in the germline V gene. V was clipped by 1 base and J by 8 bases; unmatched bases: 8. The CDR3: CASSQGDRLGDEQFF. The CDR3, as DNA: TGCGCCAGCAGCCAAGGGGACAGACTTGGAGATGAGCAGTTCTTC.

This chain links TRBV28 with TRBJ1-5; 9 bases align to TRBD1. There are 15 residues in the CDR3. Germline CDR1 and CDR2: MDHEN and SYDVKM. The V gene end was trimmed by 3 bases and the J gene end by 5 bases; junction bases not matched to a gene: 5. The CDR3 is CASSLTDRGYQPQHF. The CDR3 nucleotides are TGTGCCAGCAGTTTGACTGACAGGGGGTATCAGCCCCAGCATTTT.

Notes on this clone: Other DNA sequences in this specimen translate into the identical CDR3. The CDR3: CASSYGQGFRQPQHF. The CDR3 DNA sequence: TGTGCCAGCAGTTACGGGCAGGGGTTCAGGCAGCCCCAGCATTTT. V gene TRBV6-2 or TRBV6-3 combines with J gene TRBJ1-5, with D possibly being TRBD1 (6 bases). The V gene's germline CDR1 is MNHEY and CDR2 SVGEGT. The CDR3 runs to 15 residues. V shed 2 bases and J shed 7 bases, with 15 bases lying between them.

The gene calls are TRBV3-1 (or the pseudogene TRBV3-2) and TRBJ2-7; TRBD1 matches 8 bases. With 2 bases clipped from V and 12 bases from J, the junction kept 6 bases outside the gene matches. The CDR3 consists of 12 residues. Looked up from germline, CDR1 is LGHDT and CDR2 is YNNKEL (reference sequence). The CDR3 region has the DNA TGTGCCAGCAGCCAACGTGACAGGGGAAGGTACTTC. Translation gives CASSQRDRGRYF.

A single count supports this clone. V and J are TRBV30 and TRBJ2-3; TRBD2 aligns across 7 bases. Germline loops: CDR1 GTSNPN, CDR2 SVGIG (reference sequence). The CDR3 is 13 residues long. With 8 bases clipped from V and 2 bases from J, the junction kept 7 bases outside the gene matches. The CDR3 DNA reads as TGTGCCCAGGAACTAGCGAACACAGATACGCAGTATTTT. It specifies CAQELANTDTQYF.

The V and J genes are TRBV6-5 and TRBJ2-1; the D is unclear. Trimming cost V 6 bases and J 6 bases, with 9 bases left between them. CDR1 and CDR2 (germline): MNHEY, SVGAGI. This CDR3 comprises 12 residues. CDR3 DNA: TGTGCCAGCAGCCAAGGAGCCAATGAGCAGTTCTTC. Translation gives CASSQGANEQFF.

V and J are TRBV6-2 or TRBV6-3 and TRBJ1-4; D possibly corresponds to TRBD1 (6 bases). The CDR3 runs to 14 residues. Trimming took off 6 bases at V and 3 bases at J, with 11 bases between the two ends. Germline V CDR1 and CDR2: MNHEY, SVGEGT. This CDR3 is CASSQDSSNEKLFF. CDR3 DNA: TGTGCCAGCAGCCAGGACAGTTCTAATGAAAAACTGTTTTTT.

This clone was found many times. This chain connects TRBV29-1 to TRBJ1-2; TRBD1 matches at 8 bases. This CDR3 contains 14 residues. V trimming: 1 base; J trimming: 2 bases; junction bases outside the gene matches: 3. The germline gives CDR1 SQVTM, CDR2 ANQGSEA. The CDR3 coding sequence is TGCAGCGTTGAAGGGCAGGGGGCGAACTATGGCTACACCTTC. Protein sequence: CSVEGQGANYGYTF.

The chain employs TRBV4-1 and TRBJ1-1; maybe TRBD1 (5 bases). The ends were cut back, 1 base at V and 4 bases at J, with 13 bases in the middle. The CDR3 covers 15 residues. Germline V CDR1 and CDR2: MGHRA, YSYEKL. CDR3 in amino acids: CASSQAPTAGTEAFF. The CDR3 coding sequence is TGCGCCAGCAGCCAAGCCCCGACAGCAGGCACTGAAGCTTTCTTT.

This clone was seen a single time. This chain links TRBV30 with TRBJ2-2; D might be TRBD2 (5 bases). The V end was cut by 4 bases, the J end by 4 bases, with 16 bases between. The germline CDR1 and CDR2 sequences are GTSNPN and SVGIG (reference sequence). This CDR3 spans 15 amino acids. CDR3 bases: TGTGCCTGGATGAGGCTAGCTCCGAGCACCGGGGAGCTGTTTTTT. Translation: CAWMRLAPSTGELFF.

This chain uses TRBV7-3 with TRBJ2-3; TRBD1 matches at 10 bases. Germline assignment: CDR1 SGHTA and CDR2 FQGTGA. With 6 bases clipped from V and 5 bases from J, the junction kept 5 bases outside the gene matches. The CDR3 sequence is 14 residues long. CDR3 coding DNA: TGTGCCAGCAGTTCCGACAGGGGGCGAGATACGCAGTATTTT. Translated, it gives CASSSDRGRDTQYF. The full variable domain, completed using reference TRBV7-3 and TRBJ2-3, is GAGVSQTPSNKVTEKGKYVELRCDPISGHTALYWYRQSLGQGPEFLIYFQGTGAADDSGLPNDRFFAVRPEGSVSTLKIQRTERGDSAVYLCASSSDRGRDTQYFGPGTRLTVL.

This chain joins TRBV29-1 and TRBJ2-1; TRBD2 aligns across 7 bases. The V gene end was trimmed by 4 bases and the J gene end by 2 bases; junction bases not matched to a gene: 11. The CDR3 has 16 amino acids. Germline V gene lookup returns CDR1 SQVTM and CDR2 ANQGSEA. The CDR3 sequence: CSVGGGHPMTYNEQFF. CDR3 nucleotides: TGCAGCGTTGGGGGAGGGCATCCTATGACCTACAATGAGCAGTTCTTC.

A few counts support this clone. The chain couples TRBV30 to TRBJ2-7; the match to TRBD2 covers 7 bases. The CDR3 covers 12 residues. Losses at the gene ends were 4 bases for V and 4 bases for J; bases not matched to a gene: 4. Germline V gives CDR1 GTSNPN, CDR2 SVGIG (reference sequence). The CDR3 loop is CAWTLGGYEQYF. The DNA of the CDR3 is TGTGCCTGGACCCTGGGGGGGTACGAGCAGTACTTC.

This rearrangement joins TRBV18 to TRBJ1-3, with D hard to call. This CDR3 is built from 12 residues. The ends were cut back, 3 bases at V and 4 bases at J, with 4 bases in the middle. Germline lookup yields CDR1 KGHSH and CDR2 LQKENI. Here the CDR3 reads CASSPFGNTIYF. CDR3 sequence (DNA): TGTGCCAGCTCACCCTTCGGAAACACCATATATTTT. Using reference TRBV18 and TRBJ1-3 for the parts outside the CDR3, the full variable domain is NAGVMQNPRHLVRRRGQEARLRCSPMKGHSHVYWYRQLPEEGLKFMVYLQKENIIDESGMPKERFSAEFPKEGPSILRIQQVVRGDSAAYFCASSPFGNTIYFGEGSWLTVV.

The gene calls are TRBV28 and TRBJ2-7; D is ambiguous. Germline CDR1 is MDHEN and CDR2 is SYDVKM. This CDR3 contains 12 residues. The V end lost 5 bases, the J end lost 2 bases, and 7 bases lay between the germline ends. The chain's CDR3 is CASSPDTYEQYF. As DNA, the CDR3 is TGTGCCAGCAGTCCCGACACCTACGAGCAGTACTTC.

The gene calls are TRBV27 and TRBJ1-4; 8 bases match TRBD1. V shed 4 bases and J 7 bases; nucleotides not matched to a gene: 8. The CDR3 is 15 residues long. Germline V gene sequence: CDR1 MNHEY, CDR2 SMNVEV (reference sequence). The CDR3 sequence is CASSSQGAISEKLFF. CDR3 DNA sequence: TGTGCCAGCAGTTCCCAGGGGGCTATAAGTGAAAAACTGTTTTTT.